A selection of T cell receptor beta chains follows, all from one sample in a study of cytomegalovirus exposure and HLA in healthy donors. Clones were sequenced by immunoSEQ multiplex PCR, and TCRdb holds only the in-frame ones, with some missing. Of some 28,000 clones listed, about 64% are singletons. The specimen was PBMCs. The receptors come from a male donor in good health and CMV-seropositive. The CDR3 runs from the conserved cysteine through the conserved F or W. The D gene is left open where the match is weak. Only part of the rows carry a size: once, few, many, or a class if the clone is expanded.

J gene	D gene	clone size	V gene	CDR3 protein	CDR3 DNA
TRBJ2-7	NA	few	TRBV29-1	CSVEDWPSYEQYF	TGCAGCGTTGAAGACTGGCCATCCTACGAGCAGTACTTC
TRBJ2-1	NA	NA	TRBV18	CASSPGTSGTYNEQFF	TGTGCCAGCTCACCGGGGACATCGGGAACCTACAATGAGCAGTTCTTC
TRBJ1-5	TRBD1	NA	TRBV5-5	CASSLVGQENQPQHF	TGTGCCAGCAGCTTGGTGGGACAGGAGAATCAGCCCCAGCATTTT
TRBJ2-3	NA	many	TRBV6-1	CASSVGGGGPTDTQYF	TGTGCCAGCAGTGTGGGTGGGGGGGGCCCCACAGATACGCAGTATTTT
TRBJ1-2	TRBD1	NA	TRBV7-9	CASSLAWGTVTF	TGTGCCAGCAGCTTAGCCTGGGGGACAGTCACCTTC
TRBJ1-6	NA	NA	TRBV15	CATSRDPGNSPLHF	TGTGCCACCAGCAGAGATCCGGGGAATTCACCCCTCCACTTT
TRBJ1-4	NA	NA	TRBV30	CAWQQGEKLFF	TGTGCCTGGCAACAGGGCGAAAAACTGTTTTTT
TRBJ1-4	NA	NA	TRBV27	CASSRRRGFNEKLFF	TGTGCCAGCAGTCGAAGACGCGGATTTAATGAAAAACTGTTTTTT
TRBJ1-5	TRBD1	few	TRBV28	CASSTGGGNQPQHF	TGTGCCAGCAGTACAGGGGGCGGCAATCAGCCCCAGCATTTT
TRBJ2-2	TRBD1	once	TRBV7-9	CASSLSTGTGELFF	TGTGCCAGCAGCTTATCGACAGGGACCGGGGAGCTGTTTTTT
TRBJ2-2	TRBD2	NA	TRBV6-5	CASRTGGDTGELFF	TGTGCCAGCCGGACGGGAGGGGACACCGGGGAGCTGTTTTTT
TRBJ2-6	NA	NA	TRBV5-4	CASSLDGGSSGANVLTF	TGTGCCAGCAGCTTGGATGGCGGAAGCTCTGGGGCCAACGTCCTGACTTTC
TRBJ2-5	TRBD1	NA	TRBV9	CASSVATTGDQYF	TGTGCCAGCAGCGTAGCGACCACAGGGGACCAGTACTTC
TRBJ1-1	NA	NA	TRBV9	CASSVSGWTDEAFF	TGTGCCAGCAGCGTATCTGGGTGGACAGATGAAGCTTTCTTT
TRBJ1-5	NA	NA	TRBV6-1	CASSNGNRNQPQHF	TGTGCCAGCAGTAACGGGAATCGGAATCAGCCCCAGCATTTT
TRBJ1-2	TRBD1	NA	TRBV7-2	CASSRGAGQGYYGYTF	TGTGCCAGCAGCCGTGGGGCCGGACAGGGTTATTATGGCTACACCTTC
TRBJ2-1	TRBD2	NA	TRBV5-1	CASSLEVAGVPYNEQFF	TGCGCCAGCAGCTTGGAGGTAGCGGGAGTCCCCTACAATGAGCAGTTCTTC
TRBJ1-5	NA	NA	TRBV18	CASSPGDQPQHF	TGTGCCAGCTCACCGGGAGATCAGCCCCAGCATTTT
TRBJ2-1	TRBD2	NA	TRBV19	CASSPTSGGRNEQFF	TGTGCCAGTAGCCCCACTAGCGGGGGCCGCAATGAGCAGTTCTTC
TRBJ1-5	NA	few	TRBV19	CASSSPLRVQPQHF	TGTGCCAGTAGTAGCCCCCTGAGGGTCCAGCCCCAGCATTTT
TRBJ2-3	NA	NA	TRBV6-6	CASRLQGAGDTQYF	TGTGCCAGCAGACTACAGGGTGCAGGCGATACGCAGTATTTT
TRBJ2-7	TRBD1	NA	TRBV5-6	CASSLRRGLGEQYF	TGTGCCAGCAGCTTGCGCAGGGGGCTCGGCGAGCAGTACTTC
TRBJ2-5	NA	NA	TRBV28	CASSHTNNQETQYF	TGTGCCAGCAGCCATACCAACAACCAAGAGACCCAGTACTTC
TRBJ2-7	TRBD2	NA	TRBV4-1	CASSQDGGLADPYEQYF	TGCGCCAGCAGCCAAGACGGAGGACTAGCGGACCCCTACGAGCAGTACTTC
TRBJ2-7	NA	NA	TRBV28	CASSSMASGTYEQYF	TGTGCCAGCAGTTCCATGGCGAGCGGAACCTACGAGCAGTACTTC
TRBJ2-7	TRBD2	NA	TRBV28	CASRTGPWEGEQYF	TGTGCCAGCAGAACCGGCCCCTGGGAGGGCGAGCAGTACTTC
TRBJ1-1	NA	few	TRBV15	CATSRDGTSTRF	TGTGCCACCAGCAGAGACGGGACATCCACTCGGTTT
TRBJ2-6	TRBD1	once	TRBV27	CASSSIWDSSSGANVLTF	TGTGCCAGCAGTTCTATCTGGGACAGCAGCTCTGGGGCCAACGTCCTGACTTTC
TRBJ2-1	NA	few	TRBV19	CASNRGEPHNEQFF	TGTGCCAGTAACCGCGGCGAGCCCCACAATGAGCAGTTCTTC
TRBJ2-2	NA	NA	TRBV4-1	CASSRGEFTGELFF	TGCGCCAGCAGCCGGGGGGAGTTTACCGGGGAGCTGTTTTTT
TRBJ1-2	TRBD1	NA	TRBV9	CASSVGPRGGYTF	TGTGCCAGCAGCGTAGGCCCCAGGGGGGGCTACACCTTC
TRBJ2-3	TRBD1	NA	TRBV2	CASRTGQSTDTQYF	TGTGCCAGCAGGACGGGACAGAGCACAGATACGCAGTATTTT
TRBJ1-3	NA	NA	TRBV6-1	CASSDKRSSGNTIYF	TGTGCCAGCAGTGATAAGAGGAGCTCTGGAAACACCATATATTTT
TRBJ2-7	TRBD1	medium-sized	TRBV2	CASSGGGQGSPRVF	TGTGCCAGCAGTGGAGGGGGACAGGGGTCCCCTAGGGTCTTC
TRBJ1-6	NA	NA	TRBV28	CASSDRNDSPLHF	TGTGCCAGCAGTGACAGGAATGATTCACCCCTCCACTTT
TRBJ2-5	TRBD1	NA	TRBV7-9	CASSLEGAWGTQYF	TGTGCCAGCAGCTTAGAGGGGGCCTGGGGGACCCAGTACTTC
TRBJ2-3	NA	few	TRBV19	CASSPKGDTDTQYF	TGTGCCAGTAGTCCTAAGGGAGACACAGATACGCAGTATTTT
TRBJ2-1	NA	NA	TRBV5-1	CASRAGKTSSLGAYNEQFF	TGCGCCAGCAGGGCCGGGAAGACAAGCTCCCTGGGGGCATACAATGAGCAGTTCTTC
TRBJ2-7	TRBD2	NA	TRBV9	CASSVPGLAAVEQYF	TGTGCCAGCAGCGTTCCGGGACTAGCCGCCGTCGAGCAGTACTTC
TRBJ2-3	NA	NA	TRBV7-9	CASSSLGGAKTDTQYF	TGTGCCAGCAGTTCCCTCGGAGGGGCGAAGACAGATACGCAGTATTTT
TRBJ2-7	NA	NA	TRBV5-1	CASSQGAGPNYEQYF	TGCGCCAGCAGCCAAGGCGCAGGGCCCAACTACGAGCAGTACTTC
TRBJ2-3	NA	NA	TRBV15	CAAQGGGTTDTQYF	TGTGCCGCACAGGGAGGGGGAACCACAGATACGCAGTATTTT
TRBJ2-6	NA	few	TRBV29-1	CSVGEVGANVLTF	TGCAGCGTCGGGGAGGTTGGGGCCAACGTCCTGACTTTC
TRBJ1-1	NA	once	TRBV7-6	CASSLEGNGRGAFF	TGTGCCAGCAGCTTAGAGGGTAACGGGAGGGGAGCTTTCTTT
TRBJ2-2	TRBD1	NA	TRBV6-1	CASSRMTGGDGELFF	TGTGCCAGCAGTCGGATGACAGGGGGAGACGGGGAGCTGTTTTTT
TRBJ1-5	NA	NA	TRBV5-1	CASSPRAGNQPQHF	TGCGCCAGCAGCCCCCGGGCAGGGAATCAGCCCCAGCATTTT
TRBJ2-2	NA	NA	TRBV29-1	CSVALGTGELFF	TGCAGCGTCGCCCTCGGCACCGGGGAGCTGTTTTTT
TRBJ1-2	NA	NA	TRBV5-6	CASSLAPGLNYGYTF	TGTGCCAGCAGCTTGGCTCCAGGACTTAACTATGGCTACACCTTC
TRBJ2-3	NA	NA	TRBV5-4	CASSLAGKSADTQYF	TGTGCCAGCAGCTTGGCAGGGAAATCGGCAGATACGCAGTATTTT
TRBJ2-3	NA	NA	TRBV12-2	CASRSLDRGKGDTQYF	TGTGCAAGTCGCTCCCTCGACAGGGGGAAGGGGGATACGCAGTATTTT
TRBJ1-4	TRBD1	few	TRBV10-2	CASRRGTGNEKLFF	TGCGCCAGCAGAAGGGGGACAGGGAATGAAAAACTGTTTTTT
TRBJ2-3	TRBD2	NA	TRBV7-9	CASSLGGAGDRTDTQYF	TGTGCCAGCAGCTTAGGGGGAGCGGGGGATCGCACAGATACGCAGTATTTT
TRBJ1-2	NA	NA	TRBV7-9	CASSSGAHGYTF	TGTGCCAGCAGCTCAGGGGCACATGGCTACACCTTC